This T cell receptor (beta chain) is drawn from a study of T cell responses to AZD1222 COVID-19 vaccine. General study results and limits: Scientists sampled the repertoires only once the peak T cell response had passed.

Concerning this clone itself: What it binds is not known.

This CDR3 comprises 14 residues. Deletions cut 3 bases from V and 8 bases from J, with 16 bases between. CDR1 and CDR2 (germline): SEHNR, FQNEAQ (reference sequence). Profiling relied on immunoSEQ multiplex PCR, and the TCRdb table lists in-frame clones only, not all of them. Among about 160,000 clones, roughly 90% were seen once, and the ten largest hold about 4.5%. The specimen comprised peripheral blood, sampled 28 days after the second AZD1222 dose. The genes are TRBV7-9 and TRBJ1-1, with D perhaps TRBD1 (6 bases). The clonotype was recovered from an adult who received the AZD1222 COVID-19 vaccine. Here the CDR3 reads CASSFLGGGEEAFF. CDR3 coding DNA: TGTGCCAGCAGCTTCCTCGGGGGGGGCGAGGAAGCTTTCTTT.